This TCR beta chain was sequenced for a study of T cell responses to AZD1222 COVID-19 vaccine (dated by TCRdb to the early 2020s). Broadly, across the study: TCR sequencing covered roughly 230 trial participants: 200 to 210 given two doses of AZD1222 and about 26 given two doses of MenACWY control vaccine. Trial participants were enrolled by age into subgroups of 18-55, 56-69 and 70-plus years, and around 140, 26 and 57 TCR-sequenced participants, respectively, were included in these subgroups.

Points on this clone: Its antigen is currently not known. Per-base quality was not reported, and no clone a single base away is much larger than it.

As encoded in the germline V gene, CDR1 is SNHLY while CDR2 is FYNNEI. Deletion took 1 base off V and 13 bases off J, with a span of 11 bases between the germline ends. The CDR3 runs 12 amino acids, cysteine and phenylalanine included. CDR3 DNA is the only sequence kept; it has 36 bases, read in frame from the first base. The CDR3 regions of human TCRbeta chains were analyzed by immunosequencing. The study's own analysis went as follows. TCRs in the repertoires were compared against a reference library of SARS-CoV-2-specific TCRs that had been generated with the MIRA antigen-specificity platform. Breadth was defined as the fraction of unique TCRs that were SARS-CoV-2-associated, and depth was defined as the fraction of total T cells that were SARS-CoV-2-associated. Using the MIRA data, every spike-specific TCR was mapped to the spike region that the TCR reacted to and assigned to either a CD4 or a CD8 class. Log10-transformed breadth and depth values were compared by one-way ANOVA with Sidak's multiple comparisons tests. This is the immuneACCESS table as TCRdb keeps it, with only in-frame sequences that have V and J called. A part of the clones is gone; compared with another copy, unresolved V genes explain less than half, and the rest is unexplained. For V, J and clone size, that table is used; D and trimming come from the DNA. This sample has 150,000 to 200,000 clones in its table, and roughly 92% of those were observed once. The ten largest make up 1% of the sample.

Study-wide findings and limitations: In the small 56-69-year group, the increase in depth fell short of significance, most likely because of low power. Spike-specific TCR breadth and depth rose significantly after two AZD1222 doses compared with day 0 and with MenACWY recipients. Nearly half of unique spike-specific TCRs reportedly recognized epitopes outside regions mutated in the B.1.351 and B.1.1.7 variants. Conclusions about previously exposed vaccinees are limited, since just six AZD1222 recipients were seropositive for SARS-CoV-2 at baseline. Participants were mostly white British and included more females than males, and it was suggested by the authors that clonal diversity may have been underestimated. Because no day 14 peak-response samples were available, the repertoires could be characterized only after the peak T cell response. The vaccine-associated CD4 TCRs covered the entire spike protein, and the dominant responses fell in regions 160-218 and 743-854.

Taken with the paper, the label for time point translates to: about 28 days (+/-7) after the second vaccine dose. AZD1222 recipients given second doses at about 4 weeks or at about 12 weeks were pooled, since spike-specific TCR depth and breadth were not found to differ between the two schedules. Vaccinee samples were obtained from the UK trials COV001 and COV002, which included a single-blind randomized controlled phase 2/3 trial of AZD1222 (ChAdOx1 nCoV-19) in healthy adults. Trial participant PBMC samples were collected at day 0 and day 28 after the second dose for TCRbeta chain sequencing. The sequenced sample was peripheral blood, obtained 28 days after the second AZD1222 dose. This chain is built from TRBV2 and TRBJ2-1; confidence is insufficient to name the D gene. The sequence came from an adult who received the AZD1222 COVID-19 vaccine. Here is the DNA: TGTGCCAGCAGTGAAGAGGTGACAAATCAGTTCTTC. Translated, it reads CASSEEVTNQFF. Full variable domain (CDR3 extended with the reference TRBV2 and TRBJ2-1 proteins): EPEVTQTPSHQVTQMGQEVILRCVPISNHLYFYWYRQILGQKVEFLVSFYNNEISEKSEIFDDQFSVERPDGSNFTLKIRSTKLEDSAMYFCASSEEVTNQFFGPGTRLTVL.